What follows are 13 T cell receptor beta chains derived from one specimen sequenced in a study of cytomegalovirus exposure and HLA in healthy donors. Primers included in the PCR were 60 Vbeta and 13 Jbeta primers. TCRdb's table, derived via immunoSEQ multiplex PCR, lists solely in-frame clones and lacks some. The data contain around 89,000 clones, about 74% of them singletons. Sequenced input: PBMCs. The receptors were gathered from a middle-aged man in good health and CMV-seronegative.

This clone was observed a handful of times. The V call is TRBV7-3, the J call TRBJ2-1; possible D gene TRBD2, 6 bases. V was shortened by 5 bases and J by 5 bases, with 16 bases between the two germline ends. This CDR3 spans 15 amino acids. Per the germline V gene, CDR1 is SGHTA and CDR2 is FQGTGA. This chain's CDR3 is CASSPQRGRHNEQFF. CDR3 in DNA: TGTGCCAGCAGCCCCCAACGGGGGAGGCACAATGAGCAGTTCTTC. Full variable domain (missing parts from reference TRBV7-3 and TRBJ2-1): GAGVSQTPSNKVTEKGKYVELRCDPISGHTALYWYRQSLGQGPEFLIYFQGTGAADDSGLPNDRFFAVRPEGSVSTLKIQRTERGDSAVYLCASSPQRGRHNEQFFGPGTRLTVL.

This sequence joins TRBV19 and TRBJ2-2; D is possibly TRBD1 (5 bases). The CDR3 sequence is 15 residues long. V was cut by 8 bases and J by 2 bases, with 15 bases left in between. Per germline, CDR1 LNHDA and CDR2 SQIVND (reference sequence). The CDR3 is CASRTGQGNTGELFF. CDR3 in DNA: TGTGCCAGTCGAACCGGGCAGGGTAACACCGGGGAGCTGTTTTTT.

The chain uses TRBV7-8 and TRBJ1-1, with D uncertain. V was trimmed by 10 bases and J by 0 bases, leaving 15 bases between them. Per germline, CDR1 SGHVS and CDR2 FQNEAQ. The CDR3 is 14 residues long. This chain's CDR3 is CATMGGNVNTEAFF. The CDR3 nucleotides read TGTGCCACGATGGGAGGGAATGTGAACACTGAAGCTTTCTTT.

This sequence joins TRBV5-1 and TRBJ2-7; the match to TRBD2 covers 7 bases. Germline CDR1 reads SGHRS; CDR2 reads YFSETQ. The CDR3 runs to 15 residues. V shed 4 bases and J 5 bases; nucleotides not matched to a gene: 12. The CDR3 protein is CASSAIPGRKNEQYF. CDR3 in DNA: TGCGCCAGCAGCGCAATCCCCGGGAGGAAAAACGAGCAGTACTTC.

The J gene is TRBJ1-2, the V gene TRBV5-4; 8 nucleotides line up with TRBD1. Germline V CDR1 and CDR2: SGHNT, YYREEE (reference sequence). This CDR3 spans 12 amino acids. The V segment lost 4 bases and the J segment 6 bases; nucleotides outside the gene matches: 2. This CDR3 reads CASSPDRDGYTF. The CDR3 DNA follows: TGTGCCAGCAGCCCGGACAGGGATGGCTACACCTTC.

The rearrangement links TRBV19 to TRBJ1-1; tentatively, D is TRBD1 (6 bases). V was clipped by 5 bases and J by 7 bases, with 11 bases between them. Germline values: CDR1 LNHDA, CDR2 SQIVND (reference sequence). This CDR3 has 12 residues. The CDR3 nucleotides read TGTGCCAGTAGTGCTGCGGACAGTGAAGCTTTCTTT. Amino acids: CASSAADSEAFF.

This clone was seen a handful of times. V usage is TRBV28 and J usage is TRBJ2-4, with TRBD2 matching over 12 bases. Germline V gene data show CDR1 as MDHEN and CDR2 as SYDVKM. This CDR3 has 15 residues. V lost 3 bases to trimming and J lost 8 bases; unmatched junction nucleotides: 5. The CDR3 DNA reads TGTGCCAGCAGTTTCCGTAGGACTAGCGGGGACATTCAGTACTTC. Translating it yields CASSFRRTSGDIQYF.

The V gene is TRBV14, the J gene TRBJ2-3; the D is unclear. V was clipped by 1 base and J by 6 bases, with 8 bases between them. This CDR3 is 13 amino acids long. Germline V CDR1 and CDR2: SGHDN, FVKESK. The CDR3 reads CASSQGLADTQYF. As DNA, the CDR3 is TGTGCCAGCAGCCAAGGACTGGCGGATACGCAGTATTTT.

About this clone: One end of the junction is discordant with germline, which a read error may explain. The chain carries TRBV30 and TRBJ1-1, with 7 bases aligning to TRBD1. CDR1 GTSNPN and CDR2 SVGIG come from the germline V gene (reference sequence). The CDR3 consists of 13 residues. This CDR3 is CAWTGQMNTEAFF. CDR3 nucleotide sequence: TGTGCTTGGACGGGACAGATGAACACTGAAGCTTTCTTT.

This chain connects TRBV18 to TRBJ1-1; D uncertain. Germline V CDR1 and CDR2: KGHSH, LQKENI. This CDR3 spans 16 amino acids. The V end lost 1 base, the J end lost 0 bases, and 12 bases lay between the germline ends. The CDR3 DNA reads TGTGCCAGCTCACCACGTGGTAGTCCAATGAACACTGAAGCTTTCTTT. This codes for CASSPRGSPMNTEAFF.

This clone was recorded a few times. The rearrangement joins TRBV10-3 to TRBJ2-3; D may be TRBD1 (7 bases). CDR1 and CDR2 from the germline V gene are ENHRY and SYGVKD. V lost 7 bases and J lost 3, with 14 bases in between. The CDR3 runs to 14 residues. The CDR3 reads CAIKEGARTDTQYF. CDR3 coding DNA: TGTGCCATCAAGGAGGGGGCGCGGACAGATACGCAGTATTTT.

This clone was picked up one time. The chain links TRBV25-1 to TRBJ2-3, with a possible D match to TRBD1 (6 bases). CDR1 and CDR2 (germline): MGHDK, SYGVNS. The CDR3 runs 14 residues. V lost 4 bases to trimming and J lost 6 bases, with 14 bases between them. CDR3 nucleotide sequence: TGTGCCAGCAGTGTTAAGGGGGAAACGGATACGCAGTATTTT. Its protein product is CASSVKGETDTQYF.

The chain recombines TRBV28 with TRBJ1-2; TRBD1 matches at 7 bases. Germline V gene sequence: CDR1 MDHEN, CDR2 SYDVKM. Trimming cost V 7 bases and J 8 bases; bases outside gene matches: 10. This CDR3 contains 13 residues. The CDR3: CASTKETGRGYTF. The CDR3 DNA reads TGTGCCAGCACCAAGGAGACAGGGAGAGGCTACACCTTC.